A selection of T cell receptor beta chains follows, all from one sample in a study of cytomegalovirus exposure and HLA in healthy donors. TCRdb keeps only in-frame clones here, not all; method: immunoSEQ multiplex PCR. The sample consists of under 75,000 clones, 68% of them appearing once. Sequenced: PBMCs. These receptors were taken from a man between 35 and 55 years old in good health and CMV-seropositive. Each CDR3 is given with its conserved first and last residue. Fields, in order: D gene, J gene, clone size, V gene, CDR3 DNA, CDR3 protein. D genes are given only for firm matches. Only some rows state a clone size, as once, few, many or a class for expanded clones.

TRBD1 | TRBJ2-1 | NA | TRBV5-4 | TGTGCCAGCAGCGTCCAGGGGGCCGATGAGCAGTTCTTC | CASSVQGADEQFF
TRBD2 | TRBJ2-6 | few | TRBV9 | TGTGCCAGCACATCTAGCGGGAGGAAGGCAGGTGGGGCCAACGTCCTGACTTTC | CASTSSGRKAGGANVLTF
TRBD1 | TRBJ1-2 | NA | TRBV30 | TGTGCCTGGAGTGTACCGGGACAGGGTTACTATGGCTACACCTTC | CAWSVPGQGYYGYTF
NA | TRBJ1-1 | NA | TRBV19 | TGTGCCAGTAGTACCAGACATAACACTGAAGCTTTCTTT | CASSTRHNTEAFF
NA | TRBJ1-2 | NA | TRBV7-2 | TGTGCCAGCAGCCCCCGGGACTCGCCTTGGGGTTATGGCTACACCTTC | CASSPRDSPWGYGYTF
NA | TRBJ1-1 | NA | TRBV11-1 | TGTGCCAGCAGCCTACCGGAGGGGCCGAGGACTGAAGCTTTCTTT | CASSLPEGPRTEAFF
TRBD1 | TRBJ2-7 | NA | TRBV15 | TGTGCCACCAGCAGAGACAACAGGGGCAGGGACGAGCAGTACTTC | CATSRDNRGRDEQYF
NA | TRBJ2-3 | NA | TRBV9 | TGTGCCAGCAGCCCCACCGGCAGGCCCTTCGATACGCAGTATTTT | CASSPTGRPFDTQYF
NA | TRBJ1-1 | once | TRBV21-1 | TGTGCCAGCAGCAGTTGTGGGCAGGATAACATGAACACTGAAGCTTTCTTT | CASSSCGQDNMNTEAFF
NA | TRBJ2-7 | NA | TRBV7-9 | TGTGCCAGCAGCCCGGGGACAAATCGCGAGCAGTACTTC | CASSPGTNREQYF
TRBD1 | TRBJ2-7 | NA | TRBV25-1 | TGTGCCAGCAGTGAAATAGGACAGGGGAGGGTCTCCTACGAGCAGTACTTC | CASSEIGQGRVSYEQYF
NA | TRBJ1-1 | NA | TRBV4-1 | TGCGCCAGCAGCTGGGATAAACAGGCAACGAACACTGAAGCTTTCTTT | CASSWDKQATNTEAFF
NA | TRBJ2-7 | NA | TRBV6-1 | TGTGCCAGCAGCTCTCCCGGGAGCCACGAGCAGTACTTC | CASSSPGSHEQYF
TRBD2 | TRBJ2-1 | few | TRBV2 | TGTGCCAGCAGTGTGACTAGCGGGGGAAACCCGCAGTTCTTC | CASSVTSGGNPQFF
TRBD2 | TRBJ2-1 | NA | TRBV29-1 | TGCAGCGTTGAAAGGGGACTAGTGACCCTCTACAATGAGCAGTTCTTC | CSVERGLVTLYNEQFF
NA | TRBJ1-2 | few | TRBV5-8 | TGTGCCAGCAGTACAGGCTTCTATGGCTACACCTTC | CASSTGFYGYTF
NA | TRBJ2-7 | NA | TRBV5-1 | TGCGCCAGCAGCCCGGACTCTCCCTCCTACGAGCAGTACTTC | CASSPDSPSYEQYF
NA | TRBJ1-1 | NA | TRBV7-2 | TGTGCCAGCAGCTTAGAAGGCGACAGGAACACTGAAGCTTTCTTT | CASSLEGDRNTEAFF
NA | TRBJ1-6 | few | TRBV7-9 | TGTGCCAGCAGCGATTTGGGGCGACCCCTCCACTTT | CASSDLGRPLHF
NA | TRBJ2-1 | NA | TRBV7-2 | TGTGCCAGCACCCGGGTAGGTGGCGGGTCCTACAATGAGCAGTTCTTC | CASTRVGGGSYNEQFF
TRBD2 | TRBJ2-5 | once | TRBV27 | TGTGCCAGCAGTTTATCGATTCGGGAGGGCCTTGAGACCCAGTACTTC | CASSLSIREGLETQYF
TRBD2 | TRBJ2-7 | NA | TRBV11-3 | TGTGCCAGCAGCCCAGAACAGCGGGAGGGCCTCGAGCAGTACTTC | CASSPEQREGLEQYF
NA | TRBJ1-1 | few | TRBV29-1 | TGCAGCGTTGGGACAGAATGGTTCGGAGCTTTCTTT | CSVGTEWFGAFF
NA | TRBJ2-7 | once | TRBV5-4 | TGTGCCAGCAGCTTGGGCGGAGGGTCCTACGAGCAGTACTTC | CASSLGGGSYEQYF
NA | TRBJ2-1 | NA | TRBV4-1 | TGCGCCAGCAGCCCATCGGGAGCACGCTCCTACAATGAGCAGTTCTTC | CASSPSGARSYNEQFF
NA | TRBJ2-3 | NA | TRBV7-9 | TGTTCCAGCAGCTCTTCGACAGATACGCAGTATTTT | CSSSSSTDTQYF